Listed below are T cell receptor beta chains from one sample, sequenced in a study of blood T cell repertoires in COVID-19. The method was immunoSEQ multiplex PCR; TCRdb's version includes in-frame clones alone and lacks a portion of them. This table holds around 290,000 clones, approximately 91% found once. Specimen: PBMCs or T cells enriched from blood (not recorded which). The source of these receptors is a woman aged 25 to 39 who had recovered from COVID-19. Each CDR3 is given with its conserved first and last residue. A D gene is named only where the DNA matches it firmly. Rows may omit the clone size; those that give it use once, few, many or a size class.

.	TRBV10-3	.	TRBJ1-4	CASGAGYEKLFF	TGTGCCAGCGGGGCCGGATATGAAAAACTGTTTTTT
.	TRBV11-2	.	TRBJ1-1	CASSLLRGREAFF	TGTGCCAGCAGCTTATTACGGGGTCGTGAAGCTTTCTTT
TRBD2	TRBV7-9	few	TRBJ2-1	CASSFLIAGGFNEQFF	TGTGCCAGCAGCTTCCTAATAGCGGGGGGGTTCAATGAGCAGTTCTTC
.	TRBV7-9	.	TRBJ1-3	CASIQASGNTIYF	TGTGCCAGCATTCAGGCATCTGGAAACACCATATATTTT
TRBD2	TRBV27	once	TRBJ2-1	CASSLALAGGHGEQFF	TGTGCCAGCAGTTTAGCCCTAGCGGGAGGGCACGGTGAGCAGTTCTTC
.	TRBV28	.	TRBJ2-1	CASSLDTLGYNEQFF	TGTGCCAGCAGTTTGGACACCCTGGGGTACAATGAGCAGTTCTTC
TRBD1	TRBV11-3	.	TRBJ1-2	CASGSRDSGYGYTF	TGTGCCAGCGGATCAAGGGACAGCGGTTACGGCTACACCTTC
.	TRBV5-4	.	TRBJ1-1	CASSLAGRSAEAFF	TGTGCCAGCAGCTTGGCGGGGAGGTCAGCTGAAGCTTTCTTT
TRBD2	TRBV5-1	once	TRBJ2-1	CASSFTGLAGDNEQFF	TGCGCCAGCAGCTTTACAGGACTAGCGGGCGACAATGAGCAGTTCTTC
.	TRBV9	few	TRBJ2-2	CASSVQGNGELFF	TGTGCCAGCAGCGTACAGGGAAACGGGGAGCTGTTTTTT
TRBD2	TRBV7-9	many	TRBJ2-1	CASSLRRTSGIGEFF	TGTGCCAGCAGCTTAAGGCGGACTAGCGGGATAGGGGAGTTCTTC
.	TRBV7-3	few	TRBJ1-2	CASSLNPEGGYTF	TGTGCCAGCAGCTTAAATCCTGAGGGCGGCTACACCTTC
TRBD1	TRBV7-2	.	TRBJ1-2	CASSRGQKHGYTF	TGTGCCAGCAGCCGGGGACAGAAGCATGGCTACACCTTC
TRBD1	TRBV5-4	.	TRBJ2-2	CASSLGGTAQINTGELFF	TGTGCCAGCAGCTTGGGGGGGACAGCCCAAATTAACACCGGGGAGCTGTTTTTT
TRBD1	TRBV7-9	.	TRBJ1-3	CASSPDPRGTRNTIYF	TGTGCCAGCAGCCCGGACCCCAGGGGGACACGAAACACCATATATTTT
.	TRBV2	.	TRBJ1-4	CASSDHRTNEKLFF	TGTGCCAGCAGTGATCACAGGACCAATGAAAAACTGTTTTTT
TRBD1	TRBV30	.	TRBJ1-3	CAWSNWDRGAGNTIYF	TGTGCCTGGAGTAACTGGGACAGGGGAGCTGGAAACACCATATATTTT
TRBD1	TRBV7-9	.	TRBJ2-6	CASSRPDRPSGANVLTF	TGTGCCAGCAGTCGACCGGACAGGCCCTCTGGGGCCAACGTCCTGACTTTC
.	TRBV21-1	.	TRBJ1-2	CASSNGGPGRTSSRYTF	TGTGCCAGCAGCAACGGGGGACCGGGACGGACCTCTAGTCGCTACACCTTC
.	TRBV4-1	.	TRBJ2-2	CASSQPGGTGELFF	TGCGCCAGCAGCCAACCCGGGGGTACCGGGGAGCTGTTTTTT
TRBD1	TRBV6-1	.	TRBJ2-5	CASSEAETGWYQETQYF	TGTGCCAGCAGTGAAGCGGAGACAGGGTGGTACCAAGAGACCCAGTACTTC
TRBD1	TRBV3-1/TRBV3-2	few	TRBJ1-1	CASSYRGDTEAFF	TGTGCCAGCAGCTACAGGGGGGACACTGAAGCTTTCTTT
.	TRBV3-1/TRBV3-2	.	TRBJ2-3	CASSHYTDTQYF	TGTGCCAGCAGCCACTACACAGATACGCAGTATTTT
TRBD1	TRBV11-2	.	TRBJ1-4	CASSSQGKDEKLFF	TGTGCCAGCAGCTCACAGGGGAAGGATGAAAAACTGTTTTTT
TRBD1	TRBV19	few	TRBJ1-2	CASRHAGGGYTF	TGTGCCAGTAGACACGCAGGGGGCGGCTACACCTTC
.	TRBV14	.	TRBJ2-2	CASSQQRSSGELFF	TGTGCCAGCAGCCAACAGCGGAGTTCCGGGGAGCTGTTTTTT
TRBD2	TRBV28	.	TRBJ2-2	CASSSLGGLAGGPSGELFF	TGTGCCAGCAGTTCTCTCGGAGGACTAGCGGGAGGGCCGAGCGGGGAGCTGTTTTTT
.	TRBV30	.	TRBJ1-6	CAWSREGNSPLHF	TGTGCCTGGAGTCGGGAGGGGAATTCACCCCTCCACTTT
.	TRBV7-6	.	TRBJ1-3	CASTDIRTGGSGNTIYF	TGTGCCAGCACCGACATCCGGACGGGAGGCTCTGGAAACACCATATATTTT
TRBD2	TRBV7-3	.	TRBJ2-3	CASSLAGGRDTQYF	TGTGCCAGCAGCTTAGCGGGAGGGCGGGATACGCAGTATTTT
.	TRBV28	.	TRBJ1-6	CASSRGVVEPLHF	TGTGCCAGCAGTCGGGGGGTTGTGGAGCCCCTCCACTTT
.	TRBV7-9	once	TRBJ2-1	CACPGVYNEQFF	TGTGCCTGCCCCGGGGTCTACAATGAGCAGTTCTTC
.	TRBV7-9	.	TRBJ2-5	CASSPTRGGIQETQYF	TGTGCCAGCAGCCCAACCCGTGGGGGGATCCAAGAGACCCAGTACTTC
.	TRBV7-9	.	TRBJ1-6	CASQARSSYNSPLHF	TGTGCCAGCCAAGCGAGAAGCTCCTATAATTCACCCCTCCACTTT
TRBD1	TRBV11-3	.	TRBJ2-7	CASSFGDRDSPYEQYF	TGTGCCAGCAGCTTTGGGGACCGGGACAGCCCCTACGAGCAGTACTTC